This T cell receptor beta chain was observed in a study of blood T cell repertoires in COVID-19. This table comes from immunoSEQ multiplex PCR, and its TCRdb copy is limited to in-frame clones, with some not included. The table shows around 240,000 clones, with approximately 91% occurring only once. The receptor comes from a human donor in a cohort exposed to, infected with or recovered from COVID-19 (not recorded which). The donor label of this sample is uncertain. The source material was PBMCs or T cells enriched from blood (not recorded which).

CDR3 coding DNA: TGTGCCATCAGTCGGACACTTACTAATGAAAAACTGTTTTTT. Amino acids: CAISRTLTNEKLFF. The rearrangement joins TRBV10-3 to TRBJ1-4, with TRBD1 as a possible D gene (5 bases). The length of the CDR3 is 14 residues. With 5 bases removed from V and 2 bases from J, the gap between germline ends came to 9 bases. The V gene's germline CDR1 is ENHRY and CDR2 SYGVKD.